The T cell receptor (beta chain) described here comes from a study of STAT5B mutations in CD4+ large granular lymphocyte leukemia. Assay: immunoSEQ multiplex PCR; the TCRdb copy retains only in-frame clones and omits some. The sample has tens of thousands of clones; around three quarters are singletons. CDR3 size: 13 residues. V was cut by 5 bases and J by 0 bases, with 8 bases left in between. Germline loops: CDR1 MDHEN, CDR2 SYDVKM. The chain employs TRBV28 and TRBJ2-7; TRBD2 might be the D (6 bases). The sequence was obtained from a human donor in good health. The sequenced sample was CD4+ T cells from blood buffy coats. CDR3 in DNA: TGTGCCAGCAGTCTGGGACTCTCCTACGAGCAGTACTTC. Translation gives CASSLGLSYEQYF.